Below, 3 T cell receptor beta chains from the same sample are listed, as sequenced in a study of post-analysis software for immune sequencing data. cDNA libraries for TCR beta contained unique molecular identifiers. Each CDR3 protein gets one entry after TCRdb re-called the PCR reads with MiXCR. The sample lists about 770,000 distinct CDR3 sequences, under 60% occurring once. Antigens for these TCRs are unknown. General observations from the study: The study found TRBV5-6, TRBV5-1 and TRBV20-1 among five TRBV segments more frequent in patients than controls.

The sample taken for sequencing was blood. The receptor source for this set is a girl aged 5-17 years with multiple sclerosis.

This clonotype was counted ten times or more. This chain connects TRBV12-3 or TRBV12-4 to TRBJ1-1, with D perhaps matching TRBD1 (5 bases). V lost 3 bases and J lost 1, with 6 bases in between. The CDR3 consists of 13 residues. The CDR3 spells CASSFRGNTEAFF. DNA of the CDR3: TGTGCCAGCAGTTTTAGGGGGAACACTGAAGCTTTCTTT.

The V call is TRBV29-1, the J call TRBJ2-1; D is perhaps TRBD1 or TRBD2 (5 bases each). Looked up from germline, CDR1 is SQVTM and CDR2 is ANQGSEA. The CDR3 is 14 residues long. Between the trimmed V and J ends, which lost 3 bases and 3 bases, there was a span of 12 bases. The CDR3 region has the DNA TGCAGCGTTGATGCCAGGGACGGCTACAATGAGCAGTTCTTC. Translated, it gives CSVDARDGYNEQFF.

The rearrangement uses TRBV5-1 and TRBJ2-7; the match to TRBD2 covers 7 bases. From germline, CDR1 is SGHRS and CDR2 YFSETQ. Losses at the gene ends were 3 bases for V and 2 bases for J; bases not matched to a gene: 8. The CDR3 has 15 residues. Here the CDR3 DNA reads TGCGCCAGCAGCTGGGCCGTGCGGGAGACCTACGAGCAGTACTTC. Its translation is CASSWAVRETYEQYF.